This T cell receptor (beta chain) originates from a study of T cell responses to AZD1222 COVID-19 vaccine. General observations from the study: Epitopes outside B.1.351 and B.1.1.7 mutated regions reportedly drew nearly half of spike TCRs. The study found Spike-specific TCR breadth and depth rose after two AZD1222 doses. No repertoire was sampled before or during the peak T cell response, only after it. Females made up more of the donors, who were largely white British, and clonal diversity may have come out too low.

Libraries were prepared by immunoSEQ multiplex PCR; TCRdb keeps only in-frame clonotypes and omits some of them. The sample records 150,000 or so clones, 80% to 85% being singletons. Concerning this clone itself: As yet, its antigen is unknown.

Sequenced here: peripheral blood, sampled on day 0 of MenACWY control vaccination. This sequence originates from an adult in good health.

The CDR3 nucleotides read TGTGCCAGCAGTTCAGCGGGGGCAGGAGGCCGTGAGCAGTTCTTC. Translation gives CASSSAGAGGREQFF. The chain links TRBV27 to TRBJ2-1; 8 bases align to TRBD2. The V gene end was trimmed by 4 bases and the J gene end by 9 bases; junction bases not matched to a gene: 11. Germline V gene data show CDR1 as MNHEY and CDR2 as SMNVEV (reference sequence). The length of the CDR3 is 15 residues.